The 2 T cell receptor beta chains in this list originate from one sample, sequenced in a study of OX40 agonist ivuxolimab in advanced cancers. Assay: immunoSEQ multiplex PCR; the TCRdb copy retains only in-frame clones and omits some. Of around 15,000 clones listed, more than 65% were seen once; the top ten hold around 29%. The sequences come from CD4+ or CD8+ T cells sorted from blood, collected in a trial of the OX40 agonist ivuxolimab. These receptors all stem from an adult with an advanced solid tumor such as melanoma, head and neck, liver or kidney cancer.

This clone was picked up one time. The genes are TRBV7-8 and TRBJ2-5; D is unclear. V dropped 5 bases and J dropped 0 bases, with 16 bases sitting between them. Germline V lookup: CDR1 SGHVS, CDR2 FQNEAQ. CDR3 size: 16 residues. The CDR3 here is CASSPYSRANQETQYF. In DNA, the CDR3 is TGTGCCAGCAGCCCTTATTCTAGAGCGAACCAAGAGACCCAGTACTTC.

V and J are TRBV6-5 and TRBJ1-6, with unresolved D. The CDR3 covers 15 residues. In germline, CDR1 is MNHEY, CDR2 SVGAGI. Trimming stripped 1 base from V and 7 bases from J, with 11 bases between. CDR3 region: CASSYLGTSNSPLHF. The CDR3 DNA reads as TGTGCCAGCAGTTACTTAGGCACGTCGAATTCACCCCTCCACTTT.